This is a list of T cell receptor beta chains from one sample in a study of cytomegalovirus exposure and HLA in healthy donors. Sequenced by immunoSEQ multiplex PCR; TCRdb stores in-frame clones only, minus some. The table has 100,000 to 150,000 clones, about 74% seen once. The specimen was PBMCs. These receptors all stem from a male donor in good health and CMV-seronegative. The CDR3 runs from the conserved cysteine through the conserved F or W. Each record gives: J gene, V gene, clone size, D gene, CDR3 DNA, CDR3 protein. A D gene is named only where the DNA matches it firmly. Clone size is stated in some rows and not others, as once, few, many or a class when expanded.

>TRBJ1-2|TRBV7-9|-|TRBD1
TGTGCCAGCAGCTTCCGGACAGGGGGATCCGGCGGCTACACCTTC
CASSFRTGGSGGYTF
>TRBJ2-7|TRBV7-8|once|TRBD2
TGTGCCAGCAGCTCCCGGGTAGCGGGGTCATCCTACGAGCAGTACTTC
CASSSRVAGSSYEQYF
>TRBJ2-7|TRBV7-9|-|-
TGTGCCAGCAGCTTAGGTGGCGGGAAGATTTACGAGCAGTACTTC
CASSLGGGKIYEQYF
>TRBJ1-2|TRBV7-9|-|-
TGTGCCAGCAGCTTAGAACTAGACTATGGCTACACCTTC
CASSLELDYGYTF
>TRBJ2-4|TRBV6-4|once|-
TGTGCCAGCATCGGGCCCGGGACCAGCTGGGGGCAAAACATTCAGTACTTC
CASIGPGTSWGQNIQYF
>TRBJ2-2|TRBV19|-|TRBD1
TGTGCCACCCGGGACAGGGCGGCCACCGGGGAGCTGTTTTTT
CATRDRAATGELFF
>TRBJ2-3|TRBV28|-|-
TGTGCCAGCAGTACCCCGGCGGGGCACACAGATACGCAGTATTTT
CASSTPAGHTDTQYF
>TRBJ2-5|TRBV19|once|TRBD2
TGTGCCAGTAGTAGGGGGCTAGCGGGGACGGAGACCCAGTACTTC
CASSRGLAGTETQYF
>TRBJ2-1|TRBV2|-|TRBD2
TGTGCCAGCAGTGCGACTAGCGGGAGGGCCGGTGAGCAGTTCTTC
CASSATSGRAGEQFF
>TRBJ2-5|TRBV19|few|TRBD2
TGTGCCAGTAGTCCACCGGGACTAGCTCGGGAGACCCAGTACTTC
CASSPPGLARETQYF
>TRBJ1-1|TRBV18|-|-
TGTGCCAGCTCACCACCAGGGGCGACTGAAGCTTTCTTT
CASSPPGATEAFF
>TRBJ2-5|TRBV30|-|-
TGTGCCCGGAGGGGAAATGCGGGGGAGACCCAGTACTTC
CARRGNAGETQYF
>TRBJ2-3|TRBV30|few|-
TGTGCCTGGGCCAAGAGCCTCACAGATACGCAGTATTTT
CAWAKSLTDTQYF
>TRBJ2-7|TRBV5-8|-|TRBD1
TGTGCCAGCAGCTTAATACAGGGGTGGGGCGAGCAGTACTTC
CASSLIQGWGEQYF
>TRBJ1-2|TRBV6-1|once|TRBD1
TGTGCCACAGCAACTTCCGGGACAGACTATGGCTACACCTTC
CATATSGTDYGYTF
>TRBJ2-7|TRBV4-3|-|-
TGCGCCAGCAGCCAAGTAAGATTGCGGGCGGGACCGAGCTCCTACGAGCAGTACTTC
CASSQVRLRAGPSSYEQYF
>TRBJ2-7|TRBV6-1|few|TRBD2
TGTGCCAGCAGTGAAGGGACTAGCGGGAGTTACGAGCAGTACTTC
CASSEGTSGSYEQYF
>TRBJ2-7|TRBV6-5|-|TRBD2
TGTGCCAGCAGTTTAGCGGGAGACTCCTACGAGCAGTACTTC
CASSLAGDSYEQYF
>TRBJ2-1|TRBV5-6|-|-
TGTGCCAGCAGCTTCGGACTAAATTTGGGGCCGAATGAGCAGTTCTTC
CASSFGLNLGPNEQFF
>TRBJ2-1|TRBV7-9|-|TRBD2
TGTGCCAGCAGCCCACCCGGTTGGGGGGGAAATGGGTACAATGAGCAGTTCTTC
CASSPPGWGGNGYNEQFF
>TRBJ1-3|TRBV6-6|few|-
TGTGCCAGCAGTTACGACAGCGTCTCTGGAAACACCATATATTTT
CASSYDSVSGNTIYF
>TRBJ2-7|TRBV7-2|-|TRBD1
TGTGCCAGCAGCTTAGCGGCGACAGGGGACTACGAGCAGTACTTC
CASSLAATGDYEQYF